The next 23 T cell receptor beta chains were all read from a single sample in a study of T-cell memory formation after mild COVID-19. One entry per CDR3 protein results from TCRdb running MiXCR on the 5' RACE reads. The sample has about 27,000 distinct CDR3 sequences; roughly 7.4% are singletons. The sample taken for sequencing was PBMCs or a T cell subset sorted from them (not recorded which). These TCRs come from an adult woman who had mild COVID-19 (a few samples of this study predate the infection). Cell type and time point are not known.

Here the CDR3 reads CASRAGLPQETQYF. CDR3 sequence (DNA): TGTGCCAGCAGGGCAGGCCTACCCCAAGAGACCCAGTACTTC. V and J are TRBV7-9 and TRBJ2-5, with D unresolved. In germline, CDR1 is SEHNR, CDR2 FQNEAQ (reference sequence). The CDR3 runs 14 residues. V shed 6 bases and J shed 1 base, with 12 bases lying between them. Supplemented by reference TRBV7-9 and TRBJ2-5, the full variable domain reads DTGVSQNPRHKITKRGQNVTFRCDPISEHNRLYWYRQTLGQGPEFLTYFQNEAQLEKSRLLSDRFSAERPKGSFSTLEIQRTEQGDSAMYLCASRAGLPQETQYFGPGTRLLVL.

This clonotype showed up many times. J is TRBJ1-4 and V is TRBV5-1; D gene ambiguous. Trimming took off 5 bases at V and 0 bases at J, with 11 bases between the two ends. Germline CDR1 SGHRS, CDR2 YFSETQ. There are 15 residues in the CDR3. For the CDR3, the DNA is TGCGCCAGCAGACGAATAGCAGCAACTAATGAAAAACTGTTTTTT. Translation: CASRRIAATNEKLFF. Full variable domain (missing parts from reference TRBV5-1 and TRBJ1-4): KAGVTQTPRYLIKTRGQQVTLSCSPISGHRSVSWYQQTPGQGLQFLFEYFSETQRNKGNFPGRFSGRQFSNSRSEMNVSTLELGDSALYLCASRRIAATNEKLFFGSGTQLSVL.

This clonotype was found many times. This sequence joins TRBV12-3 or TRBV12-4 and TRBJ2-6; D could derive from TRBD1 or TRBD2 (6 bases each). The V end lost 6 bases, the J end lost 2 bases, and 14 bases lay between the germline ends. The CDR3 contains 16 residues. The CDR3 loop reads CASSPFRGPGANVLTF. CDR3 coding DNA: TGTGCCAGCAGCCCGTTCCGGGGGCCTGGGGCCAACGTCCTGACTTTC.

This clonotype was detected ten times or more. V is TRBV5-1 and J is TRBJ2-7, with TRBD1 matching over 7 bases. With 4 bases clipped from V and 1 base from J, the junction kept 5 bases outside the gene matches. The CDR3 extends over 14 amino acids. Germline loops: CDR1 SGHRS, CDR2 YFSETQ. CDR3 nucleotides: TGCGCCAGCAGCCGTGAGGGACAGTCCTACGAGCAGTACTTC. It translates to CASSREGQSYEQYF.

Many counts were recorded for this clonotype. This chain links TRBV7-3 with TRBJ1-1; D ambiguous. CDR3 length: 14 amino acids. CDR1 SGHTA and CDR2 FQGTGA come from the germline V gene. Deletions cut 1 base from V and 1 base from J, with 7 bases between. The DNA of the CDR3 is TGTGCCAGCAGCTTAAGCCCGGCGAACACTGAAGCTTTCTTT. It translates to CASSLSPANTEAFF. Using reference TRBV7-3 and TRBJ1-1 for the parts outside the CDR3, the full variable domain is GAGVSQTPSNKVTEKGKYVELRCDPISGHTALYWYRQSLGQGPEFLIYFQGTGAADDSGLPNDRFFAVRPEGSVSTLKIQRTERGDSAVYLCASSLSPANTEAFFGQGTRLTVV.

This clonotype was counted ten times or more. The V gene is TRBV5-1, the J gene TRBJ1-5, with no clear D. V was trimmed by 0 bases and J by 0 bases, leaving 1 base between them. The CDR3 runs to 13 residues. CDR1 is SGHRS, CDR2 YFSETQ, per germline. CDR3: CASSLDSNQPQHF. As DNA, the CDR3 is TGCGCCAGCAGCTTGGATAGCAATCAGCCCCAGCATTTT. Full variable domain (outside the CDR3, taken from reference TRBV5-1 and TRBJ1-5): KAGVTQTPRYLIKTRGQQVTLSCSPISGHRSVSWYQQTPGQGLQFLFEYFSETQRNKGNFPGRFSGRQFSNSRSEMNVSTLELGDSALYLCASSLDSNQPQHFGDGTRLSIL.

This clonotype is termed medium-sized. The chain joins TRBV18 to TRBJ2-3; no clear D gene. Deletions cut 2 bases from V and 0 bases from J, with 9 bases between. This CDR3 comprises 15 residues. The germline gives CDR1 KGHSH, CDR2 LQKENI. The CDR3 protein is CASSPIAASTDTQYF. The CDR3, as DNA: TGTGCCAGCTCACCAATTGCGGCAAGCACAGATACGCAGTATTTT.

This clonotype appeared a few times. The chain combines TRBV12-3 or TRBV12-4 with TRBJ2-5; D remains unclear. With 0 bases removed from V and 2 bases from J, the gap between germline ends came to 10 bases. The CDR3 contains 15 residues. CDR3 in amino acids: CASSLAPSIQETQYF. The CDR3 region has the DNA TGTGCCAGCAGTTTAGCTCCCAGCATTCAAGAGACCCAGTACTTC.

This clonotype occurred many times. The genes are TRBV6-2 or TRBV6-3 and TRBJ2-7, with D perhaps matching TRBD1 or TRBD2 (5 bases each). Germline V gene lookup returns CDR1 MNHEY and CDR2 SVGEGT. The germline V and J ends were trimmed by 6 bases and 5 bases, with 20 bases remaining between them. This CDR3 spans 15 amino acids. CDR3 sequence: CASSGRRDRGDEQYF. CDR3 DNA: TGTGCCAGCAGCGGACGCCGGGACCGTGGGGACGAGCAGTACTTC.

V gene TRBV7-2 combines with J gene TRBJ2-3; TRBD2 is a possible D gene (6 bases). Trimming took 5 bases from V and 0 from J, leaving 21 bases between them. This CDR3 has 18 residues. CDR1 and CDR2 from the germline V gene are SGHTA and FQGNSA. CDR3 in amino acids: CASSPPGGGGPSTDTQYF. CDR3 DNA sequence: TGTGCCAGCAGCCCCCCGGGTGGGGGAGGTCCTAGCACAGATACGCAGTATTTT.

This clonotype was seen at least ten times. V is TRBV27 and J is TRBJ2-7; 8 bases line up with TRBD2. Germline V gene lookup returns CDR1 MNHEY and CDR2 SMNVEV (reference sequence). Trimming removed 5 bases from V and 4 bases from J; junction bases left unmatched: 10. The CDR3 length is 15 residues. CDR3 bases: TGTGCCAGCAGTGCCCAGAGCGGGGGTTCATACGAGCAGTACTTC. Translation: CASSAQSGGSYEQYF.

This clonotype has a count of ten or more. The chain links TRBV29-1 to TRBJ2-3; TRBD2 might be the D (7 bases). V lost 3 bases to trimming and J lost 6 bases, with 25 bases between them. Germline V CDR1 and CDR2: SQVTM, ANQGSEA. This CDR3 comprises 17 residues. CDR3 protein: CSVEKGGSGSRMDTQYF. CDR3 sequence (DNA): TGCAGCGTTGAGAAGGGGGGTAGCGGGTCCAGAATGGATACGCAGTATTTT.

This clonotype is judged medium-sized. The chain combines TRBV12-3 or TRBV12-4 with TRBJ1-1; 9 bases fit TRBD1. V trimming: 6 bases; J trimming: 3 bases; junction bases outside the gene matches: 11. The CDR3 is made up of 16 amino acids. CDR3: CASSLALGQGYTEAFF. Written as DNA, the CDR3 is TGTGCCAGCAGCCTGGCTCTAGGACAGGGGTACACTGAAGCTTTCTTT.

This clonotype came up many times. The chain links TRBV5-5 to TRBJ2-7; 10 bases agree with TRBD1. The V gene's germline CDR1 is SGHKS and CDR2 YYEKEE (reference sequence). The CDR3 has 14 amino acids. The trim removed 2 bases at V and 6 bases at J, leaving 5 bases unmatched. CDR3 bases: TGTGCCAGCAGCTTTCGACAGGGGGCAGGCGAGCAGTACTTC. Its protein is CASSFRQGAGEQYF.

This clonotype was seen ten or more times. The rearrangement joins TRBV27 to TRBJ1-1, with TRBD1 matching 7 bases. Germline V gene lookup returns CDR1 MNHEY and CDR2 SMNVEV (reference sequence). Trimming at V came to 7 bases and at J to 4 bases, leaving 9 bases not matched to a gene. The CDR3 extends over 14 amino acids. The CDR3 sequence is CASIKQGMGTEAFF. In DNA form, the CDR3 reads TGTGCCAGCATAAAACAGGGGATGGGCACTGAAGCTTTCTTT.

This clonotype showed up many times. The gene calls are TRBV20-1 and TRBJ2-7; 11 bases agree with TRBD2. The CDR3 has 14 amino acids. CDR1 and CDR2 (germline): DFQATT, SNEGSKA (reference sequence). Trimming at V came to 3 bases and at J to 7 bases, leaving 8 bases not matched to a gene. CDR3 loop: CSARGRLAGSEQYF. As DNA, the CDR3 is TGCAGTGCTAGGGGCCGACTAGCGGGAAGTGAGCAGTACTTC.

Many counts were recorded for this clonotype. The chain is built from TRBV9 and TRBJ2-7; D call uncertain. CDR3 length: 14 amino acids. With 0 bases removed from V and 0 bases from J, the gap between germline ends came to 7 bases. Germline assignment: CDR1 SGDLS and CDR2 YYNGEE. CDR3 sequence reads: CASSVDGSSYEQYF. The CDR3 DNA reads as TGTGCCAGCAGCGTAGACGGCAGCTCCTACGAGCAGTACTTC.

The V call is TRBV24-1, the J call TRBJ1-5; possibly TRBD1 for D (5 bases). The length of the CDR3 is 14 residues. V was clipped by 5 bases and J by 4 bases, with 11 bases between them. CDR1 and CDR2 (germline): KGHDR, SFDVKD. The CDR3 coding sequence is TGTGCCACCAGTGCGGGACTCCGGAATCAGCCCCAGCATTTT. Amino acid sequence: CATSAGLRNQPQHF.

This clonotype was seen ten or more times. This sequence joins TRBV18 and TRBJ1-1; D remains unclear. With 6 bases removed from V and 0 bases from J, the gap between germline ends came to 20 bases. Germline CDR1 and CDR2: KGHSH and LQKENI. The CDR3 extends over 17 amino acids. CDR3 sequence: CASSPRSGTPVNTEAFF. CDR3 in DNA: TGTGCCAGCTCCCCCCGGAGCGGAACGCCGGTGAACACTGAAGCTTTCTTT. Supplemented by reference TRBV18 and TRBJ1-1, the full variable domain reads NAGVMQNPRHLVRRRGQEARLRCSPMKGHSHVYWYRQLPEEGLKFMVYLQKENIIDESGMPKERFSAEFPKEGPSILRIQQVVRGDSAAYFCASSPRSGTPVNTEAFFGQGTRLTVV.

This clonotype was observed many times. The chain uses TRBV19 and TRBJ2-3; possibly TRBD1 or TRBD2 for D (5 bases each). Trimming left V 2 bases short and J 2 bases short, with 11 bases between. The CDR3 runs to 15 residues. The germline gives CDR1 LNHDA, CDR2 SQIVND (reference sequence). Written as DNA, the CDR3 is TGTGCCAGTAGTATAAGCAGGGACCCCACAGATACGCAGTATTTT. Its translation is CASSISRDPTDTQYF.

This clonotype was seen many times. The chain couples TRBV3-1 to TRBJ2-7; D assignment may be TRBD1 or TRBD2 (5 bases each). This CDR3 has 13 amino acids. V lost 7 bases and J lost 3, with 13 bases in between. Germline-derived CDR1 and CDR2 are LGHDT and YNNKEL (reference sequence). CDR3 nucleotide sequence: TGTGCCAGCAACCGGGGCGGCGGCTACGAGCAGTACTTC. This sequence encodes CASNRGGGYEQYF.

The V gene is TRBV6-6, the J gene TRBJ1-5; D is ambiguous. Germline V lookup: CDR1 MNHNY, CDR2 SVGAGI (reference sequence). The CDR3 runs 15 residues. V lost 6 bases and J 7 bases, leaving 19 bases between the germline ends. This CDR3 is CASRKNWRDGQPQHF. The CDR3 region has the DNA TGTGCCAGCAGAAAAAACTGGAGGGATGGACAGCCCCAGCATTTT.

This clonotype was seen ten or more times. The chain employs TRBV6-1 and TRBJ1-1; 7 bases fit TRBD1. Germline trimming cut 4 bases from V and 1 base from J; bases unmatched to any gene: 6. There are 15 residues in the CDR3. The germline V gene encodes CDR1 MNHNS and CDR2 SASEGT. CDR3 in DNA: TGTGCCAGCAGTGCACGACAGGGAACGAACACTGAAGCTTTCTTT. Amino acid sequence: CASSARQGTNTEAFF.